These 29 T cell receptor beta chains were all obtained from the same sample, sequenced in a study of shared clonotypes between healthy human individuals. Libraries were prepared by immunoSEQ multiplex PCR; TCRdb keeps only in-frame clonotypes and omits some of them. This table holds some 900,000 clones, less than 85% found once. The sequencing sample was made of memory CD4+ T cells sorted from blood. Subset specified: CD45RA-negative fraction. The receptors here all came from a man aged 18 to 30 in good health.

The rearrangement uses TRBV7-9 and TRBJ2-4; 9 bases agree with TRBD2. Losses at the gene ends were 3 bases for V and 12 bases for J; bases not matched to a gene: 9. The length of the CDR3 is 14 residues. Germline values: CDR1 SEHNR, CDR2 FQNEAQ (reference sequence). CDR3 sequence: CASSFIAGDFAQYF. The CDR3 DNA reads TGTGCCAGCAGCTTTATAGCGGGAGATTTCGCTCAGTACTTC.

J is TRBJ2-5 and V is TRBV2; 9 bases are a match to TRBD2. V dropped 4 bases and J dropped 5; count of bases not matched to a gene: 14. The CDR3 sequence is 17 residues long. Per the germline V gene, CDR1 is SNHLY and CDR2 is FYNNEI. The CDR3 loop reads CASSGSVAGENGETQYF. The DNA for the CDR3 is TGTGCCAGCAGTGGTTCGGTAGCGGGGGAAAACGGCGAGACCCAGTACTTC.

As regards this clone: A clone one base away is much larger, so this may be a read error. V gene TRBV2 combines with J gene TRBJ2-2; the D is unclear. Germline loops: CDR1 SNHLY, CDR2 FYNNEI. There are 12 residues in the CDR3. Trimming stripped 6 bases from V and 3 bases from J, with 5 bases between. The DNA for the CDR3 is TGTGCCAGCAGATTGGACACCGGGGAGCTGTTTTTT. Encoded protein: CASRLDTGELFF. The entire variable domain, with the rest obtained from reference TRBV2 and TRBJ2-2, is as follows: EPEVTQTPSHQVTQMGQEVILRCVPISNHLYFYWYRQILGQKVEFLVSFYNNEISEKSEIFDDQFSVERPDGSNFTLKIRSTKLEDSAMYFCASRLDTGELFFGEGSRLTVL.

The chain uses TRBV6-5 and TRBJ2-3; tentatively, D is TRBD1 (5 bases). Germline V gene lookup returns CDR1 MNHEY and CDR2 SVGAGI. The CDR3 consists of 13 residues. V dropped 1 base and J dropped 8 bases, with 10 bases sitting between them. CDR3 amino acids: CASSYFSRGTQYF. The CDR3 DNA reads TGTGCCAGCAGTTACTTTTCTAGGGGTACGCAGTATTTT.

The chain has TRBV30 and TRBJ2-5, with D unresolved. V was cut by 8 bases and J by 4 bases, with 8 bases left in between. This CDR3 comprises 10 residues. Germline CDR1 is GTSNPN and CDR2 is SVGIG (reference sequence). CDR3 nucleotide sequence: TGTGCCGGTGGACGAGAGACCCAGTACTTC. This sequence encodes CAGGRETQYF. Full variable domain (missing parts from reference TRBV30 and TRBJ2-5): SQTIHQWPATLVQPVGSPLSLECTVEGTSNPNLYWYRQAAGRGLQLLFYSVGIGQISSEVPQNLSASRPQDRQFILSSKKLLLSDSGFYLCAGGRETQYFGPGTRLLVL.

The chain combines TRBV15 with TRBJ2-3; 8 nucleotides agree with TRBD2. CDR3 length: 17 residues. J was trimmed by 4 bases and V by 3 bases; bases with no gene match: 12. Germline assignment: CDR1 LNHNV and CDR2 YYDKDF (reference sequence). CDR3 protein: CATSREGVAGSADTQYF. CDR3 in DNA: TGTGCCACCAGCAGGGAGGGGGTAGCGGGGTCCGCAGATACGCAGTATTTT.

The chain joins TRBV4-2 to TRBJ1-2, with no clear D. This CDR3 is 14 amino acids long. V was cut by 1 base and J by 2 bases, with 8 bases left in between. CDR1 LGHNA and CDR2 YNFKEQ come from the germline V gene. The CDR3 region is CASSQGTANYGYTF. CDR3 in DNA: TGTGCCAGCAGCCAAGGGACGGCGAACTATGGCTACACCTTC.

The chain uses TRBV7-9 and TRBJ1-2, with 7 bases identical to TRBD1. Unmatched junction bases numbered 7, after V lost 5 bases and J lost 4 bases. CDR1 SEHNR and CDR2 FQNEAQ come from the germline V gene (reference sequence). CDR3 length: 14 amino acids. Here the CDR3 reads CASSARQGLYGYTF. The CDR3 DNA reads TGTGCCAGCAGCGCACGACAGGGACTCTATGGCTACACCTTC.

J is TRBJ2-1 and V is TRBV5-1, with 8 nucleotides matching TRBD2. V shed 4 bases and J 8 bases; nucleotides not matched to a gene: 14. The CDR3 runs to 16 residues. Germline values: CDR1 SGHRS, CDR2 YFSETQ. The chain's CDR3 is CASSALTGLGSHEQFF. The DNA of the CDR3 is TGCGCCAGCAGCGCTTTGACGGGACTAGGATCCCATGAGCAGTTCTTC.

To note about this clone: Other DNA sequences in this specimen translate into the identical CDR3. This sequence joins TRBV30 and TRBJ2-2; D ambiguous. The V end was cut by 0 bases, the J end by 5 bases, with 7 bases between. Germline loops: CDR1 GTSNPN, CDR2 SVGIG (reference sequence). CDR3 length equals 13 residues. CDR3 in amino acids: CAWSVQVTGELFF. The CDR3 DNA sequence: TGTGCCTGGAGTGTACAAGTGACCGGGGAGCTGTTTTTT.

This chain joins TRBV30 and TRBJ2-6; a possible D gene is TRBD2 (5 bases). Germline values: CDR1 GTSNPN, CDR2 SVGIG (reference sequence). The CDR3 sequence is 18 residues long. Trimming removed 3 bases at V and 0 bases at J, with 18 bases between. CDR3 protein: CAWSPGSAVYSGANVLTF. CDR3 bases: TGTGCCTGGAGCCCTGGGAGTGCCGTCTACTCTGGGGCCAACGTCCTGACTTTC.

This clone was counted only a few times. The chain has TRBV30 and TRBJ1-1; the D gene is possibly TRBD1 (5 bases). Trimming left V 0 bases short and J 3 bases short, with 11 bases between. Per the germline V gene, CDR1 is GTSNPN and CDR2 is SVGIG (reference sequence). The CDR3 is 14 residues long. CDR3 loop: CAWSVRSRDTEAFF. In nucleotides, the CDR3 is TGTGCCTGGAGTGTAAGGTCCAGGGACACTGAAGCTTTCTTT.

The chain has TRBV7-2 and TRBJ2-7, with 8 bases fitting TRBD1. The CDR3 loop spans 15 amino acids. In germline, CDR1 is SGHTA, CDR2 FQGNSA. The V gene end was trimmed by 5 bases and the J gene end by 2 bases; junction bases not matched to a gene: 8. The CDR3 is CASSRTGTGTYEQYF. In DNA, the CDR3 is TGTGCCAGCAGCCGCACCGGGACAGGTACCTACGAGCAGTACTTC.

This chain links TRBV18 with TRBJ1-1; 7 bases line up with TRBD1. The CDR3 consists of 15 residues. CDR1 KGHSH and CDR2 LQKENI come from the germline V gene. Trimming at V came to 4 bases and at J to 1 base, leaving 6 bases not matched to a gene. The CDR3 DNA sequence: TGTGCCAGCTCACAGGGGGGACAGAAGAACACTGAAGCTTTCTTT. This sequence encodes CASSQGGQKNTEAFF. The full variable domain, its missing parts supplied by reference TRBV18 and TRBJ1-1, is NAGVMQNPRHLVRRRGQEARLRCSPMKGHSHVYWYRQLPEEGLKFMVYLQKENIIDESGMPKERFSAEFPKEGPSILRIQQVVRGDSAAYFCASSQGGQKNTEAFFGQGTRLTVV.

The chain combines TRBV4-1 with TRBJ2-3, with D possibly TRBD1 on 5 matching bases. CDR3 size: 15 residues. Trimming left V 1 base short and J 4 bases short, with 12 bases between. Looked up from germline, CDR1 is MGHRA and CDR2 is YSYEKL. This chain's CDR3 is CASSQGNRSPDTQYF. CDR3 coding DNA: TGCGCCAGCAGCCAAGGGAACAGGTCTCCAGATACGCAGTATTTT.

This clone was detected many times. The rearrangement uses TRBV2 and TRBJ1-2, with D uncertain. V was pared by 4 bases and J by 2 bases, with 8 bases between. The CDR3 consists of 13 residues. Germline CDR1 SNHLY, CDR2 FYNNEI. The CDR3 region has the DNA TGTGCCAGCAGTGCGGGCGAGAACTATGGCTACACCTTC. It yields the protein CASSAGENYGYTF.

The genes are TRBV5-4 and TRBJ2-2, with D possibly matching TRBD2 (5 bases). The V and J ends lost 4 bases and 0 bases respectively, with 10 bases between them. The V gene's germline CDR1 is SGHNT and CDR2 YYREEE (reference sequence). The CDR3 is 15 amino acids. The DNA for the CDR3 is TGTGCCAGCAGCCGGGATGCTTCGAACACCGGGGAGCTGTTTTTT. This gives the protein CASSRDASNTGELFF.

This rearrangement joins TRBV19 to TRBJ1-3; unclear D gene. Trimming shortened V by 9 bases and J by 4 bases, and 16 bases separated the two germline ends. Germline assignment: CDR1 LNHDA and CDR2 SQIVND (reference sequence). This CDR3 has 14 residues. This CDR3 is CASEGTGEGNTIYF. CDR3 nucleotides: TGTGCCAGCGAGGGTACCGGCGAGGGAAACACCATATATTTT.

V is TRBV30 and J is TRBJ2-2; 8 nucleotides align to TRBD2. The CDR3 is 16 amino acids. CDR1 and CDR2 from the germline V gene are GTSNPN and SVGIG (reference sequence). The V segment lost 1 base and the J segment 2 bases; nucleotides outside the gene matches: 6. CDR3 loop: CAWSAGGTPNTGELFF. For the CDR3, the DNA is TGTGCCTGGAGTGCGGGGGGGACACCAAACACCGGGGAGCTGTTTTTT.

The genes are TRBV7-9 and TRBJ1-1; D is uncertain. The ends were cut back, 5 bases at V and 5 bases at J, with 12 bases in the middle. The CDR3 sequence is 13 residues long. Per germline, CDR1 SEHNR and CDR2 FQNEAQ (reference sequence). The CDR3 DNA sequence: TGTGCCAGCAGCGTACTCACTGGAACTGAAGCTTTCTTT. As protein: CASSVLTGTEAFF.

V usage is TRBV27 and J usage is TRBJ1-5; 9 bases map to TRBD1. Looked up from germline, CDR1 is MNHEY and CDR2 is SMNVEV (reference sequence). This CDR3 spans 14 amino acids. Germline trimming cut 6 bases from V and 4 bases from J; bases unmatched to any gene: 4. The DNA for the CDR3 is TGTGCCAGCAGCGATGGGACAGGGAATCAGCCCCAGCATTTT. Encoded protein: CASSDGTGNQPQHF.

This clone was picked up a small number of times. This sequence joins TRBV10-1 and TRBJ1-1, with 8 bases aligning to TRBD1. V trimming: 6 bases; J trimming: 7 bases; junction bases outside the gene matches: 10. Germline V gene sequence: CDR1 WNHNN, CDR2 SYGVQD (reference sequence). The CDR3 contains 14 residues. CDR3 sequence (DNA): TGCGCCAGCAGCTCGGGGACAGGCAGGTTTGAAGCTTTCTTT. It codes for CASSSGTGRFEAFF.

This clone occurred a few times. The chain links TRBV6-5 to TRBJ2-3; D gene uncertain. In germline, CDR1 is MNHEY, CDR2 SVGAGI. CDR3 length equals 14 residues. The V and J ends lost 6 bases and 4 bases respectively, with 14 bases between them. The CDR3 reads CASRRIHAADTQYF. For the CDR3, the DNA is TGTGCCAGCAGAAGAATACATGCTGCAGATACGCAGTATTTT.

The chain is built from TRBV6-5 and TRBJ2-3; TRBD2 matches 8 bases. Germline CDR1 reads MNHEY; CDR2 reads SVGAGI. V lost 1 base and J lost 0; bases outside the gene matches: 3. This CDR3 is 16 amino acids long. CDR3 nucleotides: TGTGCCAGCAGTTACTTACTAGCGGCTAGCACAGATACGCAGTATTTT. Encoded protein: CASSYLLAASTDTQYF.

V usage is TRBV11-2 and J usage is TRBJ2-7; D is unresolved. V lost 5 bases and J 6 bases, leaving 23 bases between the germline ends. The CDR3 contains 16 residues. Germline lookup yields CDR1 SGHAT and CDR2 FQNNGV. CDR3 in amino acids: CASSLMMTRSSTEQYF. DNA of the CDR3: TGTGCCAGCAGCCTTATGATGACACGTAGTTCAACCGAGCAGTACTTC.

The V gene is TRBV11-2, the J gene TRBJ2-5, with D hard to call. CDR1 and CDR2 from the germline V gene are SGHAT and FQNNGV. The ends were cut back, 3 bases at V and 4 bases at J, with 6 bases in the middle. This CDR3 is built from 12 residues. This CDR3 is CASSFSTETQYF. The DNA for the CDR3 is TGTGCCAGCAGCTTTAGCACAGAGACCCAGTACTTC.

This chain connects TRBV19 to TRBJ1-1; TRBD1 agrees at 7 bases. The V and J ends lost 1 base and 9 bases, in that order; junction bases with no gene match: 11. The CDR3 is 15 amino acids. The germline V gene encodes CDR1 LNHDA and CDR2 SQIVND (reference sequence). CDR3 DNA sequence: TGTGCCAGTAGTATAGCCCTAACGACAGGGAGGAAAGCTTTCTTT. Translating gives CASSIALTTGRKAFF. The full variable domain, its missing parts supplied by reference TRBV19 and TRBJ1-1, is DGGITQSPKYLFRKEGQNVTLSCEQNLNHDAMYWYRQDPGQGLRLIYYSQIVNDFQKGDIAEGYSVSREKKESFPLTVTSAQKNPTAFYLCASSIALTTGRKAFFGQGTRLTVV.

The chain combines TRBV9 with TRBJ2-1; D not resolved. Trimming stripped 4 bases from V and 7 bases from J, with 6 bases between. Germline assignment: CDR1 SGDLS and CDR2 YYNGEE. There are 11 residues in the CDR3. The CDR3 here is CASSYKNEQFF. As DNA, the CDR3 is TGTGCCAGCAGCTATAAGAATGAGCAGTTCTTC.

There are a few counts of this clone. The chain uses TRBV2 and TRBJ1-5; D gene ambiguous. V gave up 7 bases and J gave up 3 bases, with 10 bases separating them. CDR3 size: 13 residues. Germline V gene lookup returns CDR1 SNHLY and CDR2 FYNNEI. CDR3 loop: CASKALYNQPQHF. CDR3 coding DNA: TGTGCCAGCAAAGCCCTATACAATCAGCCCCAGCATTTT. Using reference TRBV2 and TRBJ1-5 for the parts outside the CDR3, the full variable domain is EPEVTQTPSHQVTQMGQEVILRCVPISNHLYFYWYRQILGQKVEFLVSFYNNEISEKSEIFDDQFSVERPDGSNFTLKIRSTKLEDSAMYFCASKALYNQPQHFGDGTRLSIL.